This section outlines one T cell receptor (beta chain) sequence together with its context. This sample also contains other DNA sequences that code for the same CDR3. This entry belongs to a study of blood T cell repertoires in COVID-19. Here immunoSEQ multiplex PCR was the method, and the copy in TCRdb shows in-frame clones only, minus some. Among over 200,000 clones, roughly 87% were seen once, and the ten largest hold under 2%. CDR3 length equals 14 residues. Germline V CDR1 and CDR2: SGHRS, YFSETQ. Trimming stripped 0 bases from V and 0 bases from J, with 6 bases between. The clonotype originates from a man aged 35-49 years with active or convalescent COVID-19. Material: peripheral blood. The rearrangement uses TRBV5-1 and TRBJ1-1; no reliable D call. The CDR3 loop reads CASSLGQMNTEAFF. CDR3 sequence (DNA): TGCGCCAGCAGCTTGGGGCAGATGAACACTGAAGCTTTCTTT.